The clone carrying this T cell receptor (beta chain) appeared a single time. This sample was taken from a study of shared T cell receptors in the human thymus. TCRdb's copy holds only in-frame clones and misses some; the assay was immunoSEQ multiplex PCR. The sample lists hundreds of thousands of clones, roughly 86% seen once, with 0.009% to 0.0095% in the top ten. The V and J ends lost 5 bases and 1 base, in that order; junction bases with no gene match: 6. The CDR3 contains 15 residues. CDR1 is SEHNR and CDR2 is FQNEAQ in the germline V gene (reference sequence). This same sample was also part of a study on human thymus T cells.

The J gene is TRBJ1-1, the V gene TRBV7-9; TRBD1 matches 8 bases. Sequencing used thymocytes. The sequence derives from a boy in the first two years of life with a congenital heart defect. The CDR3 DNA reads TGTGCCAGCAGCCCTAGCGACAGGGGGAACACTGAAGCTTTCTTT. Translation gives CASSPSDRGNTEAFF. Based on the CDR3 plus reference TRBV7-9 and TRBJ1-1, the full variable domain is DTGVSQNPRHKITKRGQNVTFRCDPISEHNRLYWYRQTLGQGPEFLTYFQNEAQLEKSRLLSDRFSAERPKGSFSTLEIQRTEQGDSAMYLCASSPSDRGNTEAFFGQGTRLTVV.